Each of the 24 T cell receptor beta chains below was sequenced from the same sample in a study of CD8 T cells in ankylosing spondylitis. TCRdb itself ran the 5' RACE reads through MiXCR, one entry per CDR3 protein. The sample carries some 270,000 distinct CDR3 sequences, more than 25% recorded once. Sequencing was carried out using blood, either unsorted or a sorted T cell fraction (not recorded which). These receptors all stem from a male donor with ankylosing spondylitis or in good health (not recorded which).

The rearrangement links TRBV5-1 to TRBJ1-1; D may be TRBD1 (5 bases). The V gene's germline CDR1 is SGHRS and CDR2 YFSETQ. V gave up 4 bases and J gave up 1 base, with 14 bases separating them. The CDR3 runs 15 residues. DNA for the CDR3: TGCGCCAGCAGCCCCGGCCCGGGGGAGAACACTGAAGCTTTCTTT. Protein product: CASSPGPGENTEAFF.

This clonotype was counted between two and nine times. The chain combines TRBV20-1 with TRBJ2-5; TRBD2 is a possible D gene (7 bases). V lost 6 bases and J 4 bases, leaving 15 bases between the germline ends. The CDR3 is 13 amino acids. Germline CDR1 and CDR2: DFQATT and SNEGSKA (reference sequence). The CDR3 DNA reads TGCAGTGCCCCTTTGGGGGGGCGAGAGACCCAGTACTTC. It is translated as CSAPLGGRETQYF.

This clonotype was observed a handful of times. This CDR3 reads CASSQGTAFNSPLHF. For the CDR3, the DNA is TGTGCCAGCAGCCAGGGGACAGCGTTTAATTCACCCCTCCACTTT. The J gene is TRBJ1-6, the V gene TRBV12-3 or TRBV12-4; 7 bases align to TRBD1. The CDR3 runs 15 residues. J was trimmed by 6 bases and V by 6 bases; bases with no gene match: 8.

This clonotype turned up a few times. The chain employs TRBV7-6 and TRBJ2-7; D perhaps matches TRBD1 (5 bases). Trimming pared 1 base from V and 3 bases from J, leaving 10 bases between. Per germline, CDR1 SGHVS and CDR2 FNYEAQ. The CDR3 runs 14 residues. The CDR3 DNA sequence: TGTGCCAGCAGCTTAGAGGGGCAAGTCTACGAGCAGTACTTC. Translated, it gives CASSLEGQVYEQYF. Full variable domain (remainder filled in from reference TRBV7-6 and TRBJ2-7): GAGVSQSPRYKVTKRGQDVALRCDPISGHVSLYWYRQALGQGPEFLTYFNYEAQQDKSGLPNDRFSAERPEGSISTLTIQRTEQRDSAMYRCASSLEGQVYEQYFGPGTRLTVT.

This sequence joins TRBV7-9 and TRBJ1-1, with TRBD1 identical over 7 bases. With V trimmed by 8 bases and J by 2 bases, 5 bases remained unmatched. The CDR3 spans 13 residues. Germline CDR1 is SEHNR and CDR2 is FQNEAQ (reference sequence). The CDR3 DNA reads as TGTGCCAGCGGAGGGACAGCAAACACTGAAGCTTTCTTT. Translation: CASGGTANTEAFF. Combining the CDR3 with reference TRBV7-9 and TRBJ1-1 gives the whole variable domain DTGVSQNPRHKITKRGQNVTFRCDPISEHNRLYWYRQTLGQGPEFLTYFQNEAQLEKSRLLSDRFSAERPKGSFSTLEIQRTEQGDSAMYLCASGGTANTEAFFGQGTRLTVV.

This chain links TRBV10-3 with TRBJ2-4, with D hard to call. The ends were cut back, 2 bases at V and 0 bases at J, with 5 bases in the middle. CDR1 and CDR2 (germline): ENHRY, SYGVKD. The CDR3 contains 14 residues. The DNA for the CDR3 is TGTGCCATCAGTGAGGAGCTAGCCAAAAACATTCAGTACTTC. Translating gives CAISEELAKNIQYF.

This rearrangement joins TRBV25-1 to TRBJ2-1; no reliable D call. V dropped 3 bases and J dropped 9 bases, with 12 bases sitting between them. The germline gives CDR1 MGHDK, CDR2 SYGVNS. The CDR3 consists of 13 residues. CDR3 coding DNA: TGTGCCAGCAGTGACCGATATTATAGTGAGCAGTTCTTC. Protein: CASSDRYYSEQFF. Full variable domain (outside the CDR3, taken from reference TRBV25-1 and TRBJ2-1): EADIYQTPRYLVIGTGKKITLECSQTMGHDKMYWYQQDPGMELHLIHYSYGVNSTEKGDLSSESTVSRIRTEHFPLTLESARPSHTSQYLCASSDRYYSEQFFGPGTRLTVL.

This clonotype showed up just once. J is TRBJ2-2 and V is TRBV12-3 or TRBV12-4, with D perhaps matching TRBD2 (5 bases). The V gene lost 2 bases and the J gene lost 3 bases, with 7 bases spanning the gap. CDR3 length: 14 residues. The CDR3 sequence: CASSLSGYTGELFF. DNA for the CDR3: TGTGCCAGCAGTTTATCGGGGTACACCGGGGAGCTGTTTTTT.

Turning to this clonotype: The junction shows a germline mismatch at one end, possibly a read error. The CDR3 nucleotides read TGTGCCAGCAGTTTAGCGCGTTCCCCCGCCTACAAGCAGTACTTC. Translated, it gives CASSLARSPAYKQYF. The chain carries TRBV12-3 or TRBV12-4 and TRBJ2-7, with no clear D. CDR3 length equals 15 residues.

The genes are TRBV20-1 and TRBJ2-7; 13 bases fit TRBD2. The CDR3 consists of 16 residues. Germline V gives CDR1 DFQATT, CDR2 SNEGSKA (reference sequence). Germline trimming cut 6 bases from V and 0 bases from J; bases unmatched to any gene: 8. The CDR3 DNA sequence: TGCAGTGCCACCGGACTAGCGGGGGATTACTCCTACGAGCAGTACTTC. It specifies CSATGLAGDYSYEQYF.

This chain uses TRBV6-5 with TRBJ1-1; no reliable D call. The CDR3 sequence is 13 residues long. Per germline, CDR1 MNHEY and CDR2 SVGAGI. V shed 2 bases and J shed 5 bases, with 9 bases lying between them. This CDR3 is CASSYGEWTEAFF. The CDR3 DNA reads TGTGCCAGCAGTTACGGAGAATGGACTGAAGCTTTCTTT.

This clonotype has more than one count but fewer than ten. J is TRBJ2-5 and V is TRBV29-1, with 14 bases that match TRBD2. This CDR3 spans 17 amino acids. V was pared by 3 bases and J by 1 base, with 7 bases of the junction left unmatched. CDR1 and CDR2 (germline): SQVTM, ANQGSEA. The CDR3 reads CSVEFGTSGGFQETQYF. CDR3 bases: TGCAGCGTTGAGTTCGGGACTAGCGGGGGTTTCCAAGAGACCCAGTACTTC.

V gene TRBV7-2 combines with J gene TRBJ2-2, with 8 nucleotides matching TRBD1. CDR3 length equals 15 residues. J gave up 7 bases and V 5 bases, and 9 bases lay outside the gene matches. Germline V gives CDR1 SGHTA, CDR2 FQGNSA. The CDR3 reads CASSPQTGVGGELFF. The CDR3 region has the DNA TGTGCCAGCAGCCCCCAGACAGGGGTTGGCGGGGAGCTGTTTTTT.

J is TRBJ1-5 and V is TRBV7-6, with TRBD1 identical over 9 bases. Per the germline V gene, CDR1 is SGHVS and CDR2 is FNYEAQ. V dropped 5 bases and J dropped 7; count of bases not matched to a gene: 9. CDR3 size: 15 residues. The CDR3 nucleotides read TGTGCCAGCAGCCCGGGACAGGGAATAGGACAGCCCCAGCATTTT. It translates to CASSPGQGIGQPQHF.

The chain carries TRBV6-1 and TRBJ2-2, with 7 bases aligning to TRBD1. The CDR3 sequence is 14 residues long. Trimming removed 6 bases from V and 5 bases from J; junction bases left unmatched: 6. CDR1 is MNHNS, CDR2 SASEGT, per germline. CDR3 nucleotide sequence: TGTGCCAGCAGGGATTCAGGGGGAACCGGGGAGCTGTTTTTT. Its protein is CASRDSGGTGELFF.

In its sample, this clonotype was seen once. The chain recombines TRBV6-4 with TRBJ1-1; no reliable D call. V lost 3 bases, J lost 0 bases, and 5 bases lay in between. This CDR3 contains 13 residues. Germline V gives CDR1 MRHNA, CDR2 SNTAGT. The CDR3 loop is CASSEAMNTEAFF. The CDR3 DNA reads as TGTGCCAGCAGTGAAGCCATGAACACTGAAGCTTTCTTT.

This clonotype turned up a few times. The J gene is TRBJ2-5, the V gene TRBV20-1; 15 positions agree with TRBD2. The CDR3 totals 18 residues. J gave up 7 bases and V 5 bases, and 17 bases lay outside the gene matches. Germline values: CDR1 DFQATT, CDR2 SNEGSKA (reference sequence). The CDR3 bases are TGCAGTGCTCGAGGACTAGCGGGGGGGCCAGGGCCTACTGCGACCCAGTACTTC. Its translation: CSARGLAGGPGPTATQYF.

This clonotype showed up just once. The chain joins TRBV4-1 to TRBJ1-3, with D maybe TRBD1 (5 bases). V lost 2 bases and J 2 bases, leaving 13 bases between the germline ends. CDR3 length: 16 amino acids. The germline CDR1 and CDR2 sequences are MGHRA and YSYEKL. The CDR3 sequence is CASSQITGPAGNTIYF. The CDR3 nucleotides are TGCGCCAGCAGCCAAATAACAGGACCTGCTGGAAACACCATATATTTT.

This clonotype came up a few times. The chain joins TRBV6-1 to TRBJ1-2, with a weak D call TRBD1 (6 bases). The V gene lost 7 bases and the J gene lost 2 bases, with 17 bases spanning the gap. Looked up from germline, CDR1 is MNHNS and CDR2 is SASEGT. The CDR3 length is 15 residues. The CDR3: CASKPTGGSNYGYTF. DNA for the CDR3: TGTGCCAGCAAACCGACAGGCGGAAGCAACTATGGCTACACCTTC.

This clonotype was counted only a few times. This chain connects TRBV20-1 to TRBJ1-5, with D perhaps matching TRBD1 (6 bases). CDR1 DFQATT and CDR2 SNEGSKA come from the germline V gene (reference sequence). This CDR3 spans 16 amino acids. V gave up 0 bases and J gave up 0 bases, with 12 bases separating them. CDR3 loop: CSARDRTAYSNQPQHF. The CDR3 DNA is TGCAGTGCTAGAGACCGGACAGCATATAGCAATCAGCCCCAGCATTTT.

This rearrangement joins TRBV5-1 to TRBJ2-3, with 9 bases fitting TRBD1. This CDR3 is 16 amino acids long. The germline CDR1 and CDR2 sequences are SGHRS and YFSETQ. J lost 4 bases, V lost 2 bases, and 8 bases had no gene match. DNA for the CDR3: TGCGCCAGCAGCTTCGGGGACAGGGTGAGAGCAGATACGCAGTATTTT. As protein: CASSFGDRVRADTQYF.

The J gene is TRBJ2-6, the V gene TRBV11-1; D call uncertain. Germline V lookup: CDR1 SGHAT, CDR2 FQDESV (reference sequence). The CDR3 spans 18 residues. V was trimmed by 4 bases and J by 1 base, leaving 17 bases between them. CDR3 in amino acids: CASSSQRTETSGANVLTF. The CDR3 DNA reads TGTGCCAGCAGCTCCCAGCGCACAGAAACTTCTGGGGCCAACGTCCTGACTTTC. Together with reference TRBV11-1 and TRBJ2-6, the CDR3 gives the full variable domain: EAEVAQSPRYKITEKSQAVAFWCDPISGHATLYWYRQILGQGPELLVQFQDESVVDDSQLPKDRFSAERLKGVDSTLKIQPAELGDSAMYLCASSSQRTETSGANVLTFGAGSRLTVL.

CDR3 region: CASSSLARPKLTQYF. CDR3 bases: TGTGCCAGCAGCAGCCTTGCGCGGCCCAAGTTGACCCAGTACTTC. The rearrangement uses TRBV6-1 and TRBJ2-5; D remains ambiguous. Between the trimmed V and J ends, which lost 6 bases and 7 bases, there was a span of 21 bases. This CDR3 contains 15 residues. Germline-derived CDR1 and CDR2 are MNHNS and SASEGT.

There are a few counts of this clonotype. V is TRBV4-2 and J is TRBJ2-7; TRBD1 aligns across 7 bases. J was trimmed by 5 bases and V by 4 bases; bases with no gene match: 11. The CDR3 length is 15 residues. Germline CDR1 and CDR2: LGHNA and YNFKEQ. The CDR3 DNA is TGTGCCAGCAGCCCCCCTTTACAGGGGAGCGACGAGCAGTACTTC. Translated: CASSPPLQGSDEQYF.